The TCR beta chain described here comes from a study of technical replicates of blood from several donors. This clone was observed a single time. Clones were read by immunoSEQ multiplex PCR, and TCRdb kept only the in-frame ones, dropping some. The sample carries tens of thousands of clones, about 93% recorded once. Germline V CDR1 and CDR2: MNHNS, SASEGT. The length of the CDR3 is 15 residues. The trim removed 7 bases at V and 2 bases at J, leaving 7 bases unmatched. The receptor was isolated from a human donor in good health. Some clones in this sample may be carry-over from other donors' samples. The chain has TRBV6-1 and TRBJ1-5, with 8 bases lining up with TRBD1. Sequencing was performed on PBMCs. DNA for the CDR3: TGTGCCAGCACTCAGGGGGCGAACGGCAATCAGCCCCAGCATTTT. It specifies CASTQGANGNQPQHF.